This T cell receptor beta chain was obtained from a study of blood T cell repertoires in COVID-19. Looking at the study overall: From the United States, Italy and Spain came samples of acute and convalescent COVID-19.

In the original workflow: How many nucleated cells were present was estimated from reference gene primer amplification. Here immunoSEQ multiplex PCR was the method, and the copy in TCRdb shows in-frame clones only, minus some. That table gives V, J and clone size, and the DNA gave D and trimming. This sample carries about 340,000 clones, around 87% of them seen once, and the ten largest clones take around 6%. During active infection, Seattle patients enrolled and were then monitored through disease. The clonotype originates from a woman aged 45-65 years with COVID-19, enrolled during active disease. The specimen sequenced was peripheral blood.

CDR3 in DNA: TGTGCCAGCAGCTTAGGTCAAGCGGGAGGGCCGAGGTATGAGCAGTTCTTC. Translated: CASSLGQAGGPRYEQFF. The J gene is TRBJ2-1, the V gene TRBV5-6; 10 positions agree with TRBD2. The CDR3 length is 17 residues. Germline V lookup: CDR1 SGHDT, CDR2 YYEEEE. Trimming removed 2 bases from V and 8 bases from J; junction bases left unmatched: 13.